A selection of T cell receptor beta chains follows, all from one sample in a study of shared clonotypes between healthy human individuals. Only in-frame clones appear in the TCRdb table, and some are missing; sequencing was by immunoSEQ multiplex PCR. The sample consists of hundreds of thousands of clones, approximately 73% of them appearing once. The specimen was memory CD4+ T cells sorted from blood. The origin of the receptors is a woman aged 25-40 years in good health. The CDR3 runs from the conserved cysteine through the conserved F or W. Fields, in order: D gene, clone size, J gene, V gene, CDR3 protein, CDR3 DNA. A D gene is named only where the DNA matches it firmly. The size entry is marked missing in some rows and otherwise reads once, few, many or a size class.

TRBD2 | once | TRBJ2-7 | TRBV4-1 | CASSQGPGKTKAGEQYF | TGCGCCAGCAGCCAAGGCCCCGGGAAAACAAAAGCGGGGGAGCAGTACTTC
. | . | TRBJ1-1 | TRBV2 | CASTLNTEAFF | TGTGCCAGCACTTTGAACACTGAAGCTTTCTTT
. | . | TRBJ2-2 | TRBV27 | CASGTPGLGNTGELFF | TGTGCCAGCGGAACTCCGGGACTTGGGAACACCGGGGAGCTGTTTTTT
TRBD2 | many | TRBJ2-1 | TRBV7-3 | CASSLYTSGSLDEQFF | TGTGCCAGCAGCTTATACACCAGCGGGAGTTTGGATGAGCAGTTCTTC
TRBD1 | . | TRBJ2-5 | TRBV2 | CASTGTGNWETQYF | TGTGCCAGCACCGGGACAGGGAATTGGGAGACCCAGTACTTC
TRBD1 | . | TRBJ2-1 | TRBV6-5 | CASSYDRGNEQFF | TGTGCCAGCAGTTACGACAGGGGTAATGAGCAGTTCTTC
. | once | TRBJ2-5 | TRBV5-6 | CASSLVGSETQYF | TGTGCCAGCAGCTTGGTAGGGTCTGAGACCCAGTACTTC
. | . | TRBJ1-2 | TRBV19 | CASSQTSRDGYTF | TGTGCCAGTAGCCAGACTTCCAGGGATGGCTACACCTTC
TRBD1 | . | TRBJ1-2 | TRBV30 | CAWSSQDRGYTF | TGTGCCTGGAGTTCCCAGGACAGGGGCTACACCTTC
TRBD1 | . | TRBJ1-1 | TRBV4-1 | CASSQVGTVDYTEAFF | TGCGCCAGCAGCCAAGTCGGGACAGTCGATTACACTGAAGCTTTCTTT